This record looks at one T cell receptor (beta chain) sequence and its context. These data come from a study of blood T cell repertoires in COVID-19. Measured with immunoSEQ multiplex PCR; TCRdb has only the in-frame clones, and not every one. Found here are more than 70,000 clones, around 89% of them singletons; the top ten hold roughly 8.7%. This CDR3 region has 16 residues. The germline V gene has CDR1 SGHTA and CDR2 FQGTGA. Trimming shortened V by 5 bases and J by 4 bases, and 20 bases separated the two germline ends. The source is a man aged 45-65 years with acute or convalescent COVID-19. The sample consisted of peripheral blood. The chain recombines TRBV7-3 with TRBJ1-1; a possible D gene is TRBD1 (6 bases). CDR3 sequence (DNA): TGTGCCAGCAGCCGACAGCACATGGGGGCAGGCACTGAAGCTTTCTTT. Translated, it gives CASSRQHMGAGTEAFF.